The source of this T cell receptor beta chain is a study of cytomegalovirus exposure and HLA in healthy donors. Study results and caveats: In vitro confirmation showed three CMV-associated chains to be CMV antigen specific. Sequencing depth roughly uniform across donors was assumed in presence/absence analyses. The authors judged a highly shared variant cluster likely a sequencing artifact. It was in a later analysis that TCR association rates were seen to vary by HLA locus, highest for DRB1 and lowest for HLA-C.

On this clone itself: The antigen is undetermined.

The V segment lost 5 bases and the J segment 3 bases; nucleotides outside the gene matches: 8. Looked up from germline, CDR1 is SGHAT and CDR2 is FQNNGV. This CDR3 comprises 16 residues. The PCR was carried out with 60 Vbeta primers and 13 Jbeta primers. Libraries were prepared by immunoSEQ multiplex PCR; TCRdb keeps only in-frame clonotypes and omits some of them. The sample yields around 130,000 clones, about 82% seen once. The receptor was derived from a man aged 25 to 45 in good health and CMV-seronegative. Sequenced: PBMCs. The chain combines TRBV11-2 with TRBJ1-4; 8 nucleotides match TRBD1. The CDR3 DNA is TGTGCCAGCAGCCACCTAGACAGGGGAGCTAATGAAAAACTGTTTTTT. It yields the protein CASSHLDRGANEKLFF. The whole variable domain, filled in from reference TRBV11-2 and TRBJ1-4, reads EAGVAQSPRYKIIEKRQSVAFWCNPISGHATLYWYQQILGQGPKLLIQFQNNGVVDDSQLPKDRFSAERLKGVDSTLKIQPAKLEDSAVYLCASSHLDRGANEKLFFGSGTQLSVL.